This T cell receptor (beta chain) is drawn from a study of Graves' ophthalmopathy and Graves' hyperthyroidism. Absence of ophthalmopathy within 18 months of follow-up defined stable hyperthyroidism. V was pared by 1 base and J by 4 bases, with 5 bases between. The CDR3 is made up of 13 amino acids. CDR1 is MGHRA, CDR2 YSYEKL, per germline. Beta-chain TCR CDR3 regions were amplified from RNA transcripts. The authors performed first-round RT-PCR with HTBI primers and then a second-round multiplex PCR. From the multiplex PCR reads, TCRdb called clonotypes with MiXCR, one entry per CDR3 protein. The table records 600,000 to 650,000 distinct CDR3 sequences, about 20% of them present only once. This clonotype was recorded a few times.

The origin of this receptor is a woman aged 18-29 years with stable Graves' hyperthyroidism. Some clones in this sample may be carry-over from other donors' samples. The sequencing input was peripheral blood. The chain recombines TRBV4-1 with TRBJ1-5, with D uncertain. This chain's CDR3 is CASSQVANQPQHF. CDR3 nucleotides: TGCGCCAGCAGCCAAGTCGCTAATCAGCCCCAGCATTTT.